Below, 2 T cell receptor beta chains from the same sample are listed, as sequenced in a study of immune evolution from preneoplasia to lung adenocarcinoma. Libraries were prepared by immunoSEQ multiplex PCR; TCRdb keeps only in-frame clonotypes and omits some of them. In the table there are roughly 35,000 clones, about 74% of which are singletons. Material: FFPE invasive lung adenocarcinoma tissue. The receptors were sampled from a person in their sixties with lung adenocarcinoma.

The V and J genes are TRBV15 and TRBJ2-1; D is unclear. CDR1 and CDR2 from the germline V gene are LNHNV and YYDKDF (reference sequence). V lost 0 bases and J 8 bases, leaving 8 bases between the germline ends. The CDR3 loop spans 13 amino acids. CDR3 bases: TGTGCCACCAGCAGAGATAGTTGGGATGAGCAGTTCTTC. This translates into CATSRDSWDEQFF. The full variable domain, with the rest looked up from reference TRBV15 and TRBJ2-1, is DAMVIQNPRYQVTQFGKPVTLSCSQTLNHNVMYWYQQKSSQAPKLLFHYYDKDFNNEADTPDNFQSRRPNTSFCFLDIRSPGLGDTAMYLCATSRDSWDEQFFGPGTRLTVL.

The V call is TRBV6-7, the J call TRBJ2-7; 9 bases are shared with TRBD2. TRBV6-7 is known as an ORF, though its function is uncertain. Trimming removed 6 bases from V and 0 bases from J; junction bases left unmatched: 9. This CDR3 comprises 16 residues. The CDR3 loop reads CASRRPGTSSSYEQYF. CDR3 DNA: TGTGCCAGCAGACGCCCCGGGACTAGCAGCTCCTACGAGCAGTACTTC.